The 28 T cell receptor beta chains below were found in one sample sequenced in a study of breast tumors, draining lymph nodes, adjacent tissues. TCRdb analysed the multiplex PCR reads with MiXCR anew, one entry per CDR3 protein. The sample contains approximately 47,000 distinct CDR3 sequences, roughly 23% of which appear only once. Sequencing was performed on breast tumor tissue. Receptors originate from a female donor with breast cancer. Some clones in this sample may be carry-over from other donors' samples.

This clonotype was recorded many times. The chain employs TRBV27 and TRBJ2-7; TRBD1 aligns across 8 bases. V lost 6 bases to trimming and J lost 6 bases; unmatched junction nucleotides: 10. The CDR3 covers 14 residues. Germline CDR1 and CDR2: MNHEY and SMNVEV (reference sequence). This chain's CDR3 is CASRKAGTGGEQYF. CDR3 DNA: TGTGCCAGCAGGAAGGCCGGGACAGGTGGCGAGCAGTACTTC.

On this clonotype: This may be a read error: a much more frequent sequence differs by one nucleotide. The V and J genes are TRBV6-1 and TRBJ1-5; 7 nucleotides agree with TRBD1. The CDR3 is 16 amino acids. Trimming at V came to 6 bases and at J to 1 base, leaving 9 bases not matched to a gene. The V gene's germline CDR1 is MNHNS and CDR2 SASEGT. The CDR3 DNA sequence: TGTGCCAGCAGCTTGACAGGGCTCCTGAGCAATCAGCCCCAGCATTTT. Translating it yields CASSLTGLLSNQPQHF.

This clonotype was counted ten times or more. V gene TRBV27 combines with J gene TRBJ2-7; 7 nucleotides agree with TRBD1. V was clipped by 6 bases and J by 7 bases; unmatched bases: 3. Germline-derived CDR1 and CDR2 are MNHEY and SMNVEV (reference sequence). This CDR3 comprises 11 residues. CDR3 in DNA: TGTGCCAGCAGATCCAGGGGGGAGCAGTACTTC. This codes for CASRSRGEQYF.

This clonotype was detected many times. V usage is TRBV7-8 and J usage is TRBJ2-7; 11 bases line up with TRBD2. V lost 1 base, J lost 6 bases, and 5 bases stayed unmatched. Germline V CDR1 and CDR2: SGHVS, FQNEAQ. CDR3 length: 15 residues. The CDR3 sequence: CASSLDNSGRGEQYF. The CDR3 region has the DNA TGTGCCAGCAGCTTAGATAATAGCGGGAGGGGCGAGCAGTACTTC.

There are many counts of this clonotype. The chain recombines TRBV5-4 with TRBJ1-2; 7 nucleotides match TRBD1. Per the germline V gene, CDR1 is SGHNT and CDR2 is YYREEE (reference sequence). The ends lost 4 bases at V and 2 bases at J; junction bases unmatched: 11. CDR3 size: 16 residues. The DNA of the CDR3 is TGTGCCAGCAGCGTCCCGACAGGGTCCCAAAACTATGGCTACACCTTC. Protein product: CASSVPTGSQNYGYTF.

The sample holds many counts of this clonotype. This chain joins TRBV30 and TRBJ2-3; D gene ambiguous. With 2 bases removed from V and 4 bases from J, the gap between germline ends came to 4 bases. The CDR3 extends over 11 amino acids. Germline-derived CDR1 and CDR2 are GTSNPN and SVGIG (reference sequence). This chain's CDR3 is CAWSRADTQYF. The CDR3 DNA sequence: TGTGCCTGGAGTCGAGCAGATACGCAGTATTTT.

This chain links TRBV20-1 with TRBJ2-5, with 7 bases that match TRBD1. After removal of 8 bases from V and 3 bases from J, the junction contained 3 bases not matched to a gene. Per the germline V gene, CDR1 is DFQATT and CDR2 is SNEGSKA (reference sequence). The CDR3 consists of 11 residues. The CDR3 DNA follows: TGCAGTCCCGGACAGGAAGAGACCCAGTACTTC. Translation: CSPGQEETQYF.

The table lists this clonotype with many counts. This chain uses TRBV2 with TRBJ2-5; D is tentatively TRBD1 or TRBD2 (6 bases each). The CDR3 sequence is 15 residues long. Germline V gene data show CDR1 as SNHLY and CDR2 as FYNNEI. V was cut by 5 bases and J by 1 base, with 14 bases left in between. CDR3 residues: CASSTPQGLQETQYF. The CDR3 DNA is TGTGCCAGCAGTACCCCACAGGGACTCCAAGAGACCCAGTACTTC.

This clonotype appeared a single time. The chain couples TRBV29-1 to TRBJ2-7; D remains ambiguous. V was trimmed by 5 bases and J by 1 base, leaving 9 bases between them. The CDR3 has 12 residues. Germline values: CDR1 SQVTM, CDR2 ANQGSEA. CDR3 protein: CSVSLFSYEQYF. CDR3 DNA: TGCAGCGTTAGCCTTTTTTCCTACGAGCAGTACTTC.

The table lists this clonotype with many counts. J is TRBJ2-2 and V is TRBV6-4, with no clear D. V lost 0 bases and J 3 bases, leaving 5 bases between the germline ends. The CDR3 sequence is 14 residues long. From germline, CDR1 is MRHNA and CDR2 SNTAGT. The CDR3 sequence is CASSDSFYTGELFF. CDR3 DNA sequence: TGTGCCAGCAGTGACTCATTCTACACCGGGGAGCTGTTTTTT.

This rearrangement joins TRBV20-1 to TRBJ2-1, with D perhaps matching TRBD2 (6 bases). The CDR3 sequence is 17 residues long. V was pared by 5 bases and J by 8 bases, with 28 bases between. Germline assignment: CDR1 DFQATT and CDR2 SNEGSKA (reference sequence). As DNA, the CDR3 is TGCAGTGCTCCTAACTCACTAGCCGAACCTACTTACGATGAGCAGTTCTTC. Residues: CSAPNSLAEPTYDEQFF.

This clonotype was counted ten times or more. The chain combines TRBV7-8 with TRBJ2-3; no clear D. Trimming cost V 0 bases and J 4 bases, with 2 bases left between them. Germline CDR1 reads SGHVS; CDR2 reads FQNEAQ. The CDR3 runs to 12 residues. The CDR3 region has the DNA TGTGCCAGCAGCTTAGCCTCAGATACGCAGTATTTT. It encodes CASSLASDTQYF.

The table lists this clonotype with many counts. The rearrangement uses TRBV9 and TRBJ1-3; D gene ambiguous. Germline assignment: CDR1 SGDLS and CDR2 YYNGEE. V was clipped by 0 bases and J by 0 bases, with 16 bases between them. The CDR3 has 18 residues. The CDR3 DNA sequence: TGTGCCAGCAGCGTAGGAGAGGGTGTTCTCTTCTCTGGAAACACCATATATTTT. It codes for CASSVGEGVLFSGNTIYF.

In this sample, this clonotype turned up many times. The chain uses TRBV7-8 and TRBJ2-7; 11 positions agree with TRBD1. The CDR3 runs 15 residues. From germline, CDR1 is SGHVS and CDR2 FQNEAQ. The trim removed 3 bases at V and 2 bases at J, leaving 3 bases unmatched. The DNA of the CDR3 is TGTGCCAGCAGCTTCGGACAGGGGGCAGCCTACGAGCAGTACTTC. Translation gives CASSFGQGAAYEQYF.

Ten or more counts support this clonotype. The CDR3 protein is CASSYFDTLGSNQPQHF. CDR3 in DNA: TGTGCCAGCAGTTATTTCGACACACTCGGTAGCAATCAGCCCCAGCATTTT. The rearrangement joins TRBV6-7 to TRBJ1-5, with unresolved D. TRBV6-7 is filed as an ORF, its function uncertain. The CDR3 is 17 residues long. V lost 3 bases and J 0 bases, leaving 15 bases between the germline ends.

The table lists this clonotype with many counts. This chain links TRBV6-5 with TRBJ1-5; D not certain. V gave up 8 bases and J gave up 3 bases, with 14 bases separating them. In germline, CDR1 is MNHEY, CDR2 SVGAGI. This CDR3 is built from 14 residues. The CDR3: CASSRPGYNQPQHF. CDR3 in DNA: TGTGCCAGCTCTCGGCCGGGTTACAATCAGCCCCAGCATTTT.

This clonotype was counted ten times or more. The chain is built from TRBV30 and TRBJ2-3; 8 nucleotides line up with TRBD2. Looked up from germline, CDR1 is GTSNPN and CDR2 is SVGIG (reference sequence). V dropped 3 bases and J dropped 4; count of bases not matched to a gene: 6. The CDR3 has 14 amino acids. In nucleotides, the CDR3 is TGTGCCTGGAGCACGGGACTAGGCTCAGATACGCAGTATTTT. Translating gives CAWSTGLGSDTQYF.

As for this clonotype: This may be a read error: a much more frequent sequence differs by one nucleotide. V and J are TRBV4-1 and TRBJ1-2, with D possibly matching TRBD1 (5 bases). Germline assignment: CDR1 MGHRA and CDR2 YSYEKL. The CDR3 consists of 15 residues. Here the CDR3 reads CASSQGWGGLDGHTF. The CDR3 nucleotides are TGCGCCAGCAGCCAGGGGTGGGGCGGGCTAGATGGCCACACCTTC.

This clonotype was counted ten times or more. The chain is built from TRBV20-1 and TRBJ2-7, with 11 nucleotides matching TRBD2. Germline CDR1 reads DFQATT; CDR2 reads SNEGSKA (reference sequence). CDR3 length: 13 residues. The ends lost 4 bases at V and 4 bases at J; junction bases unmatched: 3. CDR3 nucleotide sequence: TGCAGTGCTATAGCGGGGGGGCTGTACGAGCAGTACTTC. As protein: CSAIAGGLYEQYF.

Details on this clonotype: Being one base from a much bigger clone, this may be a read error. The chain links TRBV28 to TRBJ2-7; D is unclear. The J call is in doubt because the DNA end fits TRBJ2-1 better. Germline-derived CDR1 and CDR2 are MDHEN and SYDVKM. This CDR3 comprises 14 residues. CDR3 in amino acids: CASSSPTRVYEQFF. The DNA of the CDR3 is TGTGCCAGCAGTTCACCGACACGGGTCTACGAGCAGTTCTTC.

In this sample, this clonotype turned up many times. The chain employs TRBV20-1 and TRBJ2-6; D ambiguous. In germline, CDR1 is DFQATT, CDR2 SNEGSKA (reference sequence). The CDR3 spans 14 residues. The V end was cut by 5 bases, the J end by 3 bases, with 11 bases between. The CDR3 DNA follows: TGCAGTGCTGCTAGAATGGGTGGGGCCAACGTCCTGACTTTC. Translation: CSAARMGGANVLTF.

This clonotype was picked up many times. The gene calls are TRBV5-6 and TRBJ2-5; a weak D match, TRBD1 (5 bases). Germline-derived CDR1 and CDR2 are SGHDT and YYEEEE. The CDR3 contains 14 residues. Trimming stripped 1 base from V and 1 base from J, with 8 bases between. The CDR3: CASSLRQIQETQYF. The CDR3 bases are TGTGCCAGCAGCTTGCGACAGATCCAAGAGACCCAGTACTTC.

At least ten counts were recorded for this clonotype. V is TRBV7-2 and J is TRBJ1-4, with D unresolved. CDR1 SGHTA and CDR2 FQGNSA come from the germline V gene. V lost 3 bases, J lost 7 bases, and 6 bases lay in between. The CDR3 is 12 amino acids. The CDR3 DNA reads as TGTGCCAGCAGCTTCTGGGGTGAAAAACTGTTTTTT. This encodes CASSFWGEKLFF.

With regard to this clonotype: A much larger clonotype is one base distant, so this may be a read error. The chain has TRBV2 and TRBJ2-6; possibly TRBD1 for D (6 bases). Germline CDR1 reads SNHLY; CDR2 reads FYNNEI. The CDR3 length is 14 residues. The CDR3 region is CASNRVSGANVPTF. The CDR3 nucleotides read TGTGCCAGCAACAGGGTCTCTGGGGCCAACGTCCCGACTTTC.

This clonotype was counted ten times or more. The chain combines TRBV11-3 with TRBJ2-1; TRBD1 matches 8 bases. This CDR3 region has 13 residues. Trimming cost V 5 bases and J 10 bases; bases outside gene matches: 7. Per the germline V gene, CDR1 is SGHNT and CDR2 is YENEEA. The CDR3 DNA follows: TGTGCCAGCAGCGATCAGGGGGCGCGGGAGCAGTTCTTC. Its translation: CASSDQGAREQFF.

Concerning this clonotype: Possible read error: a much larger clone is one base away. The V gene is TRBV5-1, the J gene TRBJ1-2, with 8 bases matching TRBD1. This CDR3 comprises 12 residues. CDR1 is SGHRS and CDR2 is YFSETQ in the germline V gene. The CDR3 DNA reads TGCGCCAGCAGCACGGACAGGGATGGCTACGCCTTC. This encodes CASSTDRDGYAF.

The table lists this clonotype with many counts. J is TRBJ1-2 and V is TRBV5-6, with 7 bases aligning to TRBD1. Trimming cost V 3 bases and J 6 bases; bases outside gene matches: 11. The CDR3 has 15 residues. In germline, CDR1 is SGHDT, CDR2 YYEEEE. CDR3 in DNA: TGTGCCAGCAGCTGGAGGACAGGCTCTTGGGATGGCTACACCTTC. Translation gives CASSWRTGSWDGYTF.

In its sample, this clonotype was seen many times. The CDR3 nucleotides are TGCAGTGCTAGACCGGGACAGTTATCGATCTATGGCTACACCTTC. Translated: CSARPGQLSIYGYTF. The chain recombines TRBV20-1 with TRBJ1-2; 7 positions agree with TRBD1. The CDR3 runs to 15 residues. After removal of 2 bases from V and 4 bases from J, the junction contained 10 bases not matched to a gene. Germline V gene data show CDR1 as DFQATT and CDR2 as SNEGSKA (reference sequence).